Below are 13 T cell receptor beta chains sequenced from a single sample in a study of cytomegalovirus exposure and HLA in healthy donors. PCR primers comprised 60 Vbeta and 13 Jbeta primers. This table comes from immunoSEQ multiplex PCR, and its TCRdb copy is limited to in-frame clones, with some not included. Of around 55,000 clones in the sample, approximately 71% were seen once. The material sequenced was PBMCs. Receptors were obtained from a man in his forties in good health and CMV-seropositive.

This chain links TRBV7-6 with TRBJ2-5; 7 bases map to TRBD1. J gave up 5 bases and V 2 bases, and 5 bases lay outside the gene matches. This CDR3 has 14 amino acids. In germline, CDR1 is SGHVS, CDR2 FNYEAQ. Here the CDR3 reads CASSLNQGVETQYF. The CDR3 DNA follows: TGTGCCAGCAGCTTAAACCAGGGGGTTGAGACCCAGTACTTC.

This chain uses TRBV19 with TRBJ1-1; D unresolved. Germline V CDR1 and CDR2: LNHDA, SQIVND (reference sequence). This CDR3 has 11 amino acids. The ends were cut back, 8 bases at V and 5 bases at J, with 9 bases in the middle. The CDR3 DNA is TGTGCCAGTGGCGCGGTGACTGAAGCTTTCTTT. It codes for CASGAVTEAFF.

The CDR3, as DNA: TGTGCCAGCAGGGGCACAGGGAAGAACACTGAAGCTTTCTTT. Translated: CASRGTGKNTEAFF. V gene TRBV6-5 combines with J gene TRBJ1-1, with TRBD1 as a possible D gene (6 bases). The CDR3 has 14 residues. V lost 6 bases, J lost 1 base, and 12 bases lay in between. Per the germline V gene, CDR1 is MNHEY and CDR2 is SVGAGI.

CDR3 DNA sequence: TGTGCCAGCAGCTTGACAGGGAATCAGCCCCAGCATTTT. As protein: CASSLTGNQPQHF. The chain carries TRBV7-9 and TRBJ1-5, with 7 bases matching TRBD1. V lost 3 bases, J lost 4 bases, and 0 bases stayed unmatched. This CDR3 is built from 13 residues. The germline V gene has CDR1 SEHNR and CDR2 FQNEAQ (reference sequence).

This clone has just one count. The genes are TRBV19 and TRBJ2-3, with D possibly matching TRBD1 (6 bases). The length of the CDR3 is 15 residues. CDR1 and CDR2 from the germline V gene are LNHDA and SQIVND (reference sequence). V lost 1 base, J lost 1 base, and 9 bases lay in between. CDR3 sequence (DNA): TGTGCCAGTAGTATAGTGGCAGGGGGCACAGATACGCAGTATTTT. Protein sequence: CASSIVAGGTDTQYF.

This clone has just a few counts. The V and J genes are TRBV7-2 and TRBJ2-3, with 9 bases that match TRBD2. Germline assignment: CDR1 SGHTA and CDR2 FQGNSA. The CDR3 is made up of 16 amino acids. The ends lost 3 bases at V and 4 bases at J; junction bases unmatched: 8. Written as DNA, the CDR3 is TGTGCCAGCAGCTTCCTTAGCGGGGGTTTGGCAGATACGCAGTATTTT. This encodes CASSFLSGGLADTQYF.

The CDR3: CASSRRTSGSYEQYF. The CDR3 nucleotides read TGCGCCAGCAGCAGGCGGACTAGCGGGTCCTACGAGCAGTACTTC. V is TRBV5-1 and J is TRBJ2-7, with 11 bases lining up with TRBD2. The CDR3 consists of 15 residues. The J segment lost 1 base and the V segment lost 4 bases, leaving 4 bases of the junction unmatched. The germline CDR1 and CDR2 sequences are SGHRS and YFSETQ. The entire variable domain, with the rest obtained from reference TRBV5-1 and TRBJ2-7, is as follows: KAGVTQTPRYLIKTRGQQVTLSCSPISGHRSVSWYQQTPGQGLQFLFEYFSETQRNKGNFPGRFSGRQFSNSRSEMNVSTLELGDSALYLCASSRRTSGSYEQYFGPGTRLTVT.

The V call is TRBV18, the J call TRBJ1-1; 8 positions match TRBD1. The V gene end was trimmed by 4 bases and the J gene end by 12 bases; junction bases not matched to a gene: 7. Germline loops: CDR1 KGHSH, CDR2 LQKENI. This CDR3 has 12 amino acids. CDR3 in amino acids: CASSLDRDGPFF. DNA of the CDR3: TGTGCCAGCTCACTGGACAGGGACGGGCCTTTCTTT.

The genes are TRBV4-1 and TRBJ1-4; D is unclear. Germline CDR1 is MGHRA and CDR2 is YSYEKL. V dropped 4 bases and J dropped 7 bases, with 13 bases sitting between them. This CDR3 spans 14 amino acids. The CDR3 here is CASSRGSGGEKLFF. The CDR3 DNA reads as TGCGCCAGCAGCCGAGGAAGTGGCGGTGAAAAACTGTTTTTT.

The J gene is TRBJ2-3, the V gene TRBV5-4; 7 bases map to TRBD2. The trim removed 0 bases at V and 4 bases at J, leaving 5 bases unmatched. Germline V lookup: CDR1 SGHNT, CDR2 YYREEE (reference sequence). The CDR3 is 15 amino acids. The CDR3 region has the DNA TGTGCCAGCAGCTTGGGACTAGCCGATTCAGATACGCAGTATTTT. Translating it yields CASSLGLADSDTQYF.

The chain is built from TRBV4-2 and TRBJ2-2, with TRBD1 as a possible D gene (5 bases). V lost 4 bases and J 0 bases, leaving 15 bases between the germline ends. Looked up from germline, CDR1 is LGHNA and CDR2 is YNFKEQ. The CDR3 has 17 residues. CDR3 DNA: TGTGCCAGCAGCCCTCTAGGGGCGAGGACGAACACCGGGGAGCTGTTTTTT. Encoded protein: CASSPLGARTNTGELFF.

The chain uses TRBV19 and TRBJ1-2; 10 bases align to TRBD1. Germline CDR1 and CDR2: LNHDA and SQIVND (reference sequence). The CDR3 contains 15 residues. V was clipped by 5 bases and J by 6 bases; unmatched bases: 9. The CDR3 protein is CASSLGQGVLDGYTF. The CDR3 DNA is TGTGCCAGTAGTCTTGGACAGGGGGTATTAGATGGCTACACCTTC.

The CDR3 region is CASSHMVRRGYTF. CDR3 in DNA: TGCGCCAGCAGCCATATGGTCCGGAGGGGCTACACCTTC. This rearrangement joins TRBV4-3 to TRBJ1-2; D gene ambiguous. Germline loops: CDR1 LGHNA, CDR2 YSLEER. CDR3 length: 13 residues. V was cut by 3 bases and J by 8 bases, with 13 bases left in between.